Given below is one TCR beta chain in context. The ends were cut back, 2 bases at V and 0 bases at J, with 7 bases in the middle. This CDR3 has 14 amino acids. Germline CDR1 reads SEHNR; CDR2 reads FQNEAQ (reference sequence). This entry belongs to a study of T-cell reconstitution after alpha-beta-depleted transplantation in children. A TCRbeta library incorporating unique molecular identifiers was prepared. TCRdb ran MiXCR on the PCR reads and lists one entry per CDR3 protein. The data show about 230,000 distinct CDR3 sequences, more than 10% seen once. The specimen was PBMCs from the stem cell graft donor, collected from the stem cell graft. The chain joins TRBV7-9 to TRBJ2-5; D is possibly TRBD1 or TRBD2 (5 bases each). This receptor was identified in a human donor who donated a stem cell graft to a child with acute lymphoblastic leukemia. CDR3 nucleotides: TGTGCCAGCAGCTTATGGGGGTACCAAGAGACCCAGTACTTC. It specifies CASSLWGYQETQYF.